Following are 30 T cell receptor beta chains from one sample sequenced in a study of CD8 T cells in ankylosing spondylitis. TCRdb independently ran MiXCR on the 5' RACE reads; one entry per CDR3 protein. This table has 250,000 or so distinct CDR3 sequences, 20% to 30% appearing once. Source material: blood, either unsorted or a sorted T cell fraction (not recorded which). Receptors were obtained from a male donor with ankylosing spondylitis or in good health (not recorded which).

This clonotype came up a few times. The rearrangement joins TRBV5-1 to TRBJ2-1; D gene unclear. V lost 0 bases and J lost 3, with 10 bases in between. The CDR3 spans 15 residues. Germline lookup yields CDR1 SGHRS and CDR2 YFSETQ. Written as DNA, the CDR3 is TGCGCCAGCAGCTTGGCCTGGCAGAGCTACAATGAGCAGTTCTTC. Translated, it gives CASSLAWQSYNEQFF.

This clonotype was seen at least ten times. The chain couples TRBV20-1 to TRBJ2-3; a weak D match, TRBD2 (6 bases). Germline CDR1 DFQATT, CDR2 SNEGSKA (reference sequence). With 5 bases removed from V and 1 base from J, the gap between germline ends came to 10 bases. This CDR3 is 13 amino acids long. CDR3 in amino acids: CSARRARTDTQYF. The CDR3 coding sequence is TGCAGTGCTCGGAGGGCACGCACAGATACGCAGTATTTT.

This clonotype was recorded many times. In nucleotides, the CDR3 is TGCAGTGCAAGATCAGGACAGGGGGCTGAGCAGCCCCAGCATTTT. Its protein product is CSARSGQGAEQPQHF. The V gene is TRBV20-1, the J gene TRBJ1-5, with 11 bases aligning to TRBD1. The V gene's germline CDR1 is DFQATT and CDR2 SNEGSKA (reference sequence). V shed 6 bases and J 7 bases; nucleotides not matched to a gene: 11. The CDR3 contains 15 residues.

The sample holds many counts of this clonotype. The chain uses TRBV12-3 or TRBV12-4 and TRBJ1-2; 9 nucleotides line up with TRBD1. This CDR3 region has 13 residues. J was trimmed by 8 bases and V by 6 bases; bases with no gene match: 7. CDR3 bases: TGTGCCAGCAGCCTGGGACAGGGACGAGGCTACACCTTC. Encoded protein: CASSLGQGRGYTF.

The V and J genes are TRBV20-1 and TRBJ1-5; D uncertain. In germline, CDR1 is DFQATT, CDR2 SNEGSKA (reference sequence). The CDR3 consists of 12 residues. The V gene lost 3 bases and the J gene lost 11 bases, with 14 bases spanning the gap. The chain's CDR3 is CSARDPIMAQHF. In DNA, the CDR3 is TGCAGTGCTAGGGACCCCATTATGGCCCAGCATTTT.

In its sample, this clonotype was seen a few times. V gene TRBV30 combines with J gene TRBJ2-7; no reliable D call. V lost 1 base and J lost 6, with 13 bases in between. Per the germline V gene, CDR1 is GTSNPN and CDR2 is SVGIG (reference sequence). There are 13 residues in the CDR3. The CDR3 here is CAWSGYEYGEQYF. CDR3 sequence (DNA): TGTGCCTGGAGTGGTTATGAGTATGGCGAGCAGTACTTC. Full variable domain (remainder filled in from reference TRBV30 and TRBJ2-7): SQTIHQWPATLVQPVGSPLSLECTVEGTSNPNLYWYRQAAGRGLQLLFYSVGIGQISSEVPQNLSASRPQDRQFILSSKKLLLSDSGFYLCAWSGYEYGEQYFGPGTRLTVT.

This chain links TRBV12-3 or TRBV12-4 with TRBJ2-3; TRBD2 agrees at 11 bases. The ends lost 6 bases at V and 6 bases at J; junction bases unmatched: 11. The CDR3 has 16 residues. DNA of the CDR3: TGTGCCAGCAGCCTACTTAGCGGGGGGGCTGGGGATACGCAGTATTTT. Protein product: CASSLLSGGAGDTQYF.

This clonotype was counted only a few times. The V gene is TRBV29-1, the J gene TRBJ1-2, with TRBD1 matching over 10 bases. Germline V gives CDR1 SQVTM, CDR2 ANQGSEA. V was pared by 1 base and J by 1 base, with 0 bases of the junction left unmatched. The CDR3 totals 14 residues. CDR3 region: CSVEGTGGNYGYTF. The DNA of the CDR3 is TGCAGCGTTGAAGGGACAGGGGGTAACTATGGCTACACCTTC.

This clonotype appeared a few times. Here the CDR3 reads CSVEDSTGELFF. As DNA, the CDR3 is TGCAGTGTTGAGGACAGCACCGGGGAGCTGTTTTTT. The chain recombines TRBV20-1 with TRBJ2-2; TRBD1 is a possible D gene (6 bases). V was pared by 7 bases and J by 4 bases, with 10 bases between. Germline V gene sequence: CDR1 DFQATT, CDR2 SNEGSKA (reference sequence). The CDR3 has 12 amino acids.

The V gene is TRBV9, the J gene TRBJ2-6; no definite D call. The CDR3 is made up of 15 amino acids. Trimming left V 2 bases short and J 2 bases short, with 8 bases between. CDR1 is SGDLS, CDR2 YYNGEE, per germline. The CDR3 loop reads CASSVEPTGANVLTF. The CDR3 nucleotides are TGTGCCAGCAGCGTTGAGCCCACTGGGGCCAACGTCCTGACTTTC. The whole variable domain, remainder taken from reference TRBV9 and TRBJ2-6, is DSGVTQTPKHLITATGQRVTLRCSPRSGDLSVYWYQQSLDQGLQFLIQYYNGEERAKGNILERFSAQQFPDLHSELNLSSLELGDSALYFCASSVEPTGANVLTFGAGSRLTVL.

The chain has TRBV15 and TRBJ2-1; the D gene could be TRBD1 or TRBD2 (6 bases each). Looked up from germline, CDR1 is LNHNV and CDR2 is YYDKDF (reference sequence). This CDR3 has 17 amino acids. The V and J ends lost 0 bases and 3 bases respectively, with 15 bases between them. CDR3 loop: CATSRDVGGGFYNEQFF. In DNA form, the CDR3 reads TGTGCCACCAGCAGAGATGTCGGGGGCGGTTTCTACAATGAGCAGTTCTTC.

CDR3 loop: CSAKRVGTDTQYF. As DNA, the CDR3 is TGCAGCGCAAAGCGGGTGGGCACAGATACGCAGTATTTT. The rearrangement joins TRBV29-1 to TRBJ2-3; D possibly corresponds to TRBD2 (6 bases). Per germline, CDR1 SQVTM and CDR2 ANQGSEA. V lost 7 bases and J 1 base, leaving 12 bases between the germline ends. There are 13 residues in the CDR3.

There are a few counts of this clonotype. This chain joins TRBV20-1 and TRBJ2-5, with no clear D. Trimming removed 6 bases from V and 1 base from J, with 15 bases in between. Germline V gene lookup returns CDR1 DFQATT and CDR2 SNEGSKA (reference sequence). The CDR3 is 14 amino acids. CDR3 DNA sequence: TGCAGTGCAATTACAACGGTTAGCCAAGAGACCCAGTACTTC. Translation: CSAITTVSQETQYF.

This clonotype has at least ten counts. CDR3 region: CSAPKGGESTDTQYF. In nucleotides, the CDR3 is TGCAGTGCCCCCAAGGGGGGGGAGAGCACAGATACGCAGTATTTT. The chain joins TRBV20-1 to TRBJ2-3, with D tentatively TRBD2 (7 bases). Germline CDR1 and CDR2: DFQATT and SNEGSKA (reference sequence). CDR3 length: 15 amino acids. V lost 6 bases and J 0 bases, leaving 16 bases between the germline ends.

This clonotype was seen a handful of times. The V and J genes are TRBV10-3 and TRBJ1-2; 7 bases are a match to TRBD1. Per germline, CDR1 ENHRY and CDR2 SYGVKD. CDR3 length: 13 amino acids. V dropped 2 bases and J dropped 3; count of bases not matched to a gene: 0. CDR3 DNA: TGTGCCATCAGTGAGCAGGGGGACTATGGCTACACCTTC. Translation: CAISEQGDYGYTF.

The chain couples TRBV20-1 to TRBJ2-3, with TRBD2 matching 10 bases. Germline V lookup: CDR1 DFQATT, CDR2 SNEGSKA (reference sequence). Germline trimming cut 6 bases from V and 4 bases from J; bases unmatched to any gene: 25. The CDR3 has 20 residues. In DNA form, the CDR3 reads TGCAGTGCCGACCCCGGGGGCGGACTAGCGGCCACCCTGAGGGCAGATACGCAGTATTTT. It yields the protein CSADPGGGLAATLRADTQYF.

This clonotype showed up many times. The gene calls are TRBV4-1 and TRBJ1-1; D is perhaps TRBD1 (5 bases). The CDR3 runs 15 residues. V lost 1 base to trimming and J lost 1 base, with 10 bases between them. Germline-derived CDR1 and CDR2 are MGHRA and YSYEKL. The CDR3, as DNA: TGCGCCAGCAGCCAAGGAAGCGACAGGAACACTGAAGCTTTCTTT. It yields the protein CASSQGSDRNTEAFF.

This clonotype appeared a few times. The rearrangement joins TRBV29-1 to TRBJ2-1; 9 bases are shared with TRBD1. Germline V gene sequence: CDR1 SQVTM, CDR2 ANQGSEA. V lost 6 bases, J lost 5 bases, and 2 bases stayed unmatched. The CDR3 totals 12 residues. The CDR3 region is CSVNRGHNEQFF. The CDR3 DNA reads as TGCAGCGTGAACAGGGGGCACAATGAGCAGTTCTTC.

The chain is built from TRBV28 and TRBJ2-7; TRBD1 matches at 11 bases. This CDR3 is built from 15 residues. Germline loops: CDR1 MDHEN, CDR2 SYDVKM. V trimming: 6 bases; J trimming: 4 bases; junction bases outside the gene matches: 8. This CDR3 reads CASRPPGTGGYEQYF. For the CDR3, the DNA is TGTGCCAGCAGACCACCGGGGACAGGGGGGTACGAGCAGTACTTC.

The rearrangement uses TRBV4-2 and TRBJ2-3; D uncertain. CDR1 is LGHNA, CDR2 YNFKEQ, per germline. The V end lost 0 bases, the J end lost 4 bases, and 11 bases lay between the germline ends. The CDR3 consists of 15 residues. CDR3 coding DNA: TGTGCCAGCAGCCAAGAGACCAGCGTCCCAGATACGCAGTATTTT. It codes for CASSQETSVPDTQYF.

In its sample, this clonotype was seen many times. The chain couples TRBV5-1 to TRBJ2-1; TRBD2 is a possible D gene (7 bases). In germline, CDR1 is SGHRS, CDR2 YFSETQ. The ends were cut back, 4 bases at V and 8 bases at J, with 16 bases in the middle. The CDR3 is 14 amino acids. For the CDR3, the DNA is TGCGCCAGCAGCCGTGGGGGGGGCCGTGATGAGCAGTTCTTC. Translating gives CASSRGGGRDEQFF.

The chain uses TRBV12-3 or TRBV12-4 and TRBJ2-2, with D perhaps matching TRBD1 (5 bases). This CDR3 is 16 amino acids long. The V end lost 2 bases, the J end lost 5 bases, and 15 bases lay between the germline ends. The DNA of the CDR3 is TGTGCCAGCAGTTTATCTTGGGGAAAGGGGACCGGGGAGCTGTTTTTT. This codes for CASSLSWGKGTGELFF.

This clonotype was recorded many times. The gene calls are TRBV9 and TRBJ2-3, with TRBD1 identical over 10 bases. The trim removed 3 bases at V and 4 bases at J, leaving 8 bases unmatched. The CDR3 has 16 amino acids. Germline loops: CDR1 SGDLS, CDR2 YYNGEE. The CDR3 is CASSARQGAPPDTQYF. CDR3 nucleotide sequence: TGTGCCAGCAGCGCCAGACAGGGGGCGCCACCAGATACGCAGTATTTT.

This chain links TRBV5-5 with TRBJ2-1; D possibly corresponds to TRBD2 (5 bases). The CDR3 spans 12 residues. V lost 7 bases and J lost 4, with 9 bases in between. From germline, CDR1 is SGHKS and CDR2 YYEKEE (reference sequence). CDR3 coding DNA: TGTGCCAGCGGAGGCTATTACAATGAGCAGTTCTTC. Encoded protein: CASGGYYNEQFF. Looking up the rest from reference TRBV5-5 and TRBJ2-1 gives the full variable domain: DAGVTQSPTHLIKTRGQQVTLRCSPISGHKSVSWYQQVLGQGPQFIFQYYEKEERGRGNFPDRFSARQFPNYSSELNVNALLLGDSALYLCASGGYYNEQFFGPGTRLTVL.

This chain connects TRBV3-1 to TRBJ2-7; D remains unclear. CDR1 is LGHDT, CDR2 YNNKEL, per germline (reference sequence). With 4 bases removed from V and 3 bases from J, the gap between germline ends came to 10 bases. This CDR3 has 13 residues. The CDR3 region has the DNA TGTGCCAGCAGCCCAGCGAGTGGCTACGAGCAGTACTTC. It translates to CASSPASGYEQYF.

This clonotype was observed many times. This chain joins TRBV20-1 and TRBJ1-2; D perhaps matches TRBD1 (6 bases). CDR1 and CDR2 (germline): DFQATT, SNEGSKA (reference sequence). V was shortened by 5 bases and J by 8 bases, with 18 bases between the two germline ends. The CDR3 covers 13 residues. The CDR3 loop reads CSAPAGAGEGYTF. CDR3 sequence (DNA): TGCAGTGCTCCAGCAGGGGCAGGGGAGGGCTACACCTTC.

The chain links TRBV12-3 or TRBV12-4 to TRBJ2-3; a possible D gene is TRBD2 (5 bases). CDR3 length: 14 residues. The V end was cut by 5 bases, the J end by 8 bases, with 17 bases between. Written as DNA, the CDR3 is TGTGCCAGCAGTCCGGACTCAACATCGGGTACGCAGTATTTT. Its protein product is CASSPDSTSGTQYF.

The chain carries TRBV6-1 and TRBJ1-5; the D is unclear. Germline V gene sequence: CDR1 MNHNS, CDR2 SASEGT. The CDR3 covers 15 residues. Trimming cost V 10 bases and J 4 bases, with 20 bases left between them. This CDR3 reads CATTRKVPRNQPQHF. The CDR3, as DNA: TGTGCCACCACTAGGAAGGTTCCGAGAAATCAGCCCCAGCATTTT.

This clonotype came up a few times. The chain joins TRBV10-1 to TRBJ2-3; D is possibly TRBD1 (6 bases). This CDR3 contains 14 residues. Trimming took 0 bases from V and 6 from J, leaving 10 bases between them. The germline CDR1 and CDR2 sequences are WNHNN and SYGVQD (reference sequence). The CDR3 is CASSESGRGDTQYF. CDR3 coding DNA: TGCGCCAGCAGTGAGTCCGGCAGGGGCGATACGCAGTATTTT.

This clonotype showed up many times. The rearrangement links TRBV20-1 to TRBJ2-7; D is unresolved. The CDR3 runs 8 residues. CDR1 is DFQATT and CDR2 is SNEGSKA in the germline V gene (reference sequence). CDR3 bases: TGCAGGGTGCCAAAGGGTTACTTC. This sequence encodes CRVPKGYF.